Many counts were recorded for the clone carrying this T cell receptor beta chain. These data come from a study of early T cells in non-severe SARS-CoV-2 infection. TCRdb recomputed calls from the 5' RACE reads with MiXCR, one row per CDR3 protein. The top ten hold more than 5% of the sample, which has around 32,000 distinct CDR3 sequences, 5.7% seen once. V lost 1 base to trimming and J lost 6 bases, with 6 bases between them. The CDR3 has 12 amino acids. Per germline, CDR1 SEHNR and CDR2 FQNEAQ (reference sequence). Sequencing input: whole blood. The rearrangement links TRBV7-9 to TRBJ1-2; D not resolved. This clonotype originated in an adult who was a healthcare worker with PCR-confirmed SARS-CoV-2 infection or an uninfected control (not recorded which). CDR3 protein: CASSLEVDGYTF. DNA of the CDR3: TGTGCCAGCAGCTTAGAGGTCGATGGCTACACCTTC.